This passage covers 28 T cell receptor beta chains from one sample sequenced in a study of blood T cells in healthy people across ages. A sample-barcoded 5' primer and a J-beta primer mix were used in a second PCR of roughly 7 to 12 cycles. TCRdb re-derived calls from the 5' RACE reads in MiXCR, one entry per CDR3 protein. The sample consists of under 2,000,000 distinct CDR3 sequences, just under 50% of them appearing once. Source material: blood. All receptors derive from a woman in her 40s in good health.

The CDR3 loop reads CASSRGGRQETQYF. Written as DNA, the CDR3 is TGTGCCAGCAGCCGGGGGGGAAGGCAAGAGACCCAGTACTTC. V gene TRBV6-5 combines with J gene TRBJ2-5; 8 bases line up with TRBD2. The CDR3 covers 14 residues. The germline CDR1 and CDR2 sequences are MNHEY and SVGAGI. The J segment lost 2 bases and the V segment lost 6 bases, leaving 5 bases of the junction unmatched.

This CDR3 reads CASSELRGGGNIQYF. In DNA, the CDR3 is TGTGCCAGCAGTGAACTGCGGGGCGGGGGTAACATTCAGTACTTC. The rearrangement uses TRBV2 and TRBJ2-4, with 7 bases aligning to TRBD2. V dropped 2 bases and J dropped 7; count of bases not matched to a gene: 8. The CDR3 totals 15 residues. Germline CDR1 and CDR2: SNHLY and FYNNEI.

V gene TRBV3-1 combines with J gene TRBJ1-6; 7 nucleotides match TRBD1. This CDR3 is built from 16 residues. V lost 1 base, J lost 7 bases, and 7 bases stayed unmatched. Germline V gene data show CDR1 as LGHDT and CDR2 as YNNKEL (reference sequence). The CDR3 region has the DNA TGTGCCAGCAGCCAAGGTGCAGCAGGGGGGAATTCACCCCTCCACTTT. Translated: CASSQGAAGGNSPLHF.

The chain uses TRBV29-1 and TRBJ1-2, with D possibly matching TRBD1 (6 bases). V was shortened by 2 bases and J by 8 bases, with 18 bases between the two germline ends. The CDR3 extends over 14 amino acids. The germline V gene has CDR1 SQVTM and CDR2 ANQGSEA. The CDR3 loop is CSVEIYGTSEGYTF. The CDR3 bases are TGCAGCGTTGAAATCTACGGGACATCGGAAGGCTACACCTTC.

This chain links TRBV9 with TRBJ2-1; 7 nucleotides agree with TRBD1. The CDR3 has 16 amino acids. V shed 0 bases, J shed 4 bases, and the junction held 7 bases outside the gene matches. Germline lookup yields CDR1 SGDLS and CDR2 YYNGEE. This CDR3 is CASSVESGTAYNEQFF. The CDR3 DNA sequence: TGTGCCAGCAGCGTAGAGTCCGGGACAGCATACAATGAGCAGTTCTTC.

The chain is built from TRBV28 and TRBJ2-3, with a possible D match to TRBD1 (5 bases). The CDR3 covers 14 residues. Trimming took off 7 bases at V and 10 bases at J, with 21 bases between the two ends. Per the germline V gene, CDR1 is MDHEN and CDR2 is SYDVKM. The CDR3 DNA is TGTGCCAGCACCCCCAGCACGATGCTGGGGCCGCAGTATTTT. This encodes CASTPSTMLGPQYF.

This clonotype was detected once. J is TRBJ1-5 and V is TRBV6-6, with 7 positions matching TRBD1. Losses at the gene ends were 4 bases for V and 1 base for J; bases not matched to a gene: 10. CDR3 length: 17 residues. The germline CDR1 and CDR2 sequences are MNHNY and SVGAGI (reference sequence). The CDR3 loop reads CASSSPGTAVSNQPQHF. The CDR3 bases are TGTGCCAGCAGTTCCCCCGGGACAGCGGTGAGCAATCAGCCCCAGCATTTT.

This chain joins TRBV12-3 or TRBV12-4 and TRBJ2-5; 7 positions agree with TRBD2. This CDR3 has 13 residues. Germline trimming cut 6 bases from V and 4 bases from J; bases unmatched to any gene: 5. The CDR3 nucleotides read TGTGCCAGCAGCGCGACTAGCAGAGAGACCCAGTACTTC. Protein product: CASSATSRETQYF.

A few counts support this clonotype. The chain is built from TRBV5-1 and TRBJ2-1, with 7 bases that match TRBD2. V trimming: 4 bases; J trimming: 5 bases; junction bases outside the gene matches: 6. Germline V gene sequence: CDR1 SGHRS, CDR2 YFSETQ. This CDR3 contains 14 residues. This CDR3 reads CASSPGTIDNEQFF. In DNA, the CDR3 is TGCGCCAGCAGCCCGGGGACTATCGACAATGAGCAGTTCTTC.

The V call is TRBV5-1, the J call TRBJ2-1; 7 nucleotides agree with TRBD2. Trimming took 3 bases from V and 7 from J; bases not matched to a gene: 13. CDR3 length equals 16 residues. Germline V gene sequence: CDR1 SGHRS, CDR2 YFSETQ. The CDR3 is CASSWGTTGLGNEQFF. CDR3 nucleotides: TGCGCCAGCAGCTGGGGGACTACCGGTTTGGGTAATGAGCAGTTCTTC. Together with reference TRBV5-1 and TRBJ2-1, the CDR3 gives the full variable domain: KAGVTQTPRYLIKTRGQQVTLSCSPISGHRSVSWYQQTPGQGLQFLFEYFSETQRNKGNFPGRFSGRQFSNSRSEMNVSTLELGDSALYLCASSWGTTGLGNEQFFGPGTRLTVL.

The chain has TRBV21-1 and TRBJ2-3; whether TRBD1, the table's D call, matches the DNA was not checked. TRBV21-1 is noted as a pseudogene. The CDR3 has 15 residues. CDR3 sequence (DNA): TGTGCCAGCAGCAAACCCAGACAGCTGGAAGATACGCAGTATTTT. Translating gives CASSKPRQLEDTQYF.

Comment on this clonotype: A junction end diverges from the germline sequence, so it may reflect a read error. The CDR3 bases are TGCAGTGCTGAACTACTCGGGGGGGCCTCCTACAAGGAGCAGTTCTTC. It encodes CSAELLGGASYKEQFF. The J gene is TRBJ2-1, the V gene TRBV20-1; 8 nucleotides align to TRBD2. The CDR3 is made up of 16 amino acids. CDR1 and CDR2 from the germline V gene are DFQATT and SNEGSKA (reference sequence).

J is TRBJ2-7 and V is TRBV27; maybe TRBD2 (6 bases). Germline CDR1 and CDR2: MNHEY and SMNVEV (reference sequence). V lost 2 bases and J 2 bases, leaving 10 bases between the germline ends. This CDR3 comprises 14 residues. The DNA of the CDR3 is TGTGCCAGCAGTTTACGGGGGAGACCCTACGAGCAGTACTTC. The encoded protein is CASSLRGRPYEQYF.

This clonotype has just a few counts. The chain carries TRBV7-8 and TRBJ2-5; D might be TRBD1 (6 bases). Trimming took 5 bases from V and 5 from J, leaving 18 bases between them. Germline V lookup: CDR1 SGHVS, CDR2 FQNEAQ. The length of the CDR3 is 15 residues. The CDR3 is CASSRRRRDIETQYF. DNA of the CDR3: TGTGCCAGCAGCAGACGGCGAAGGGACATTGAGACCCAGTACTTC.

The chain carries TRBV4-3 and TRBJ2-5, with TRBD1 matching 7 bases. The CDR3 runs to 18 residues. Trimming cost V 1 base and J 0 bases; bases outside gene matches: 11. Per germline, CDR1 LGHNA and CDR2 YSLEER. Here the CDR3 DNA reads TGCGCCAGCAGCCAAGGAGGAGCCGGGACAGAGTACCAAGAGACCCAGTACTTC. Amino acids: CASSQGGAGTEYQETQYF.

This clonotype was counted between two and nine times. The V call is TRBV29-1, the J call TRBJ1-2; 8 bases are shared with TRBD1. This CDR3 is 11 amino acids long. Germline V gene lookup returns CDR1 SQVTM and CDR2 ANQGSEA. V was clipped by 7 bases and J by 6 bases; unmatched bases: 4. This CDR3 is CSADRGDGYTF. The CDR3 nucleotides are TGCAGCGCTGACAGGGGAGATGGCTACACCTTC.

There are a few counts of this clonotype. V is TRBV6-7 and J is TRBJ2-5; 7 bases are shared with TRBD2. TRBV6-7 is known as an ORF, though its function is uncertain. The CDR3 spans 14 residues. The V gene end was trimmed by 7 bases and the J gene end by 0 bases; junction bases not matched to a gene: 5. CDR3 sequence (DNA): TGTGCCAGCACGGGACTAAGGTACCAAGAGACCCAGTACTTC. Translated: CASTGLRYQETQYF.

The chain employs TRBV5-6 and TRBJ2-4; no reliable D call. The end of the DNA aligns better with TRBJ2-5, so the J call may be wrong. This CDR3 comprises 13 residues. Germline V CDR1 and CDR2: SGHDT, YYEEEE. CDR3 nucleotides: TGTGCCAGCAGCTCACAGAACCAAGAGACCCAGTACTTC. Its protein is CASSSQNQETQYF.

The chain combines TRBV14 with TRBJ2-4; D is unresolved. Gene TRBJ2-5 matches the end of the DNA better, so the J call may be wrong. CDR1 is SGHDN, CDR2 FVKESK, per germline. CDR3 length: 14 residues. CDR3 region: CASSQERLEETQYF. The CDR3 DNA reads as TGTGCCAGCAGCCAAGAACGGCTAGAAGAGACCCAGTACTTC.

The chain has TRBV27 and TRBJ2-5, with TRBD2 identical over 7 bases. CDR1 is MNHEY, CDR2 SMNVEV, per germline (reference sequence). The CDR3 length is 13 residues. The V and J ends lost 6 bases and 3 bases, in that order; junction bases with no gene match: 4. The CDR3, as DNA: TGTGCCAGCAGGGCGGGGGTCGAAGAGACCCAGTACTTC. Translated, it gives CASRAGVEETQYF.

On this clonotype: This may be a read error, as it is one base from a much larger clone. The chain has TRBV12-3 or TRBV12-4 and TRBJ1-5; D unclear. There are 12 residues in the CDR3. Trimming left V 3 bases short and J 3 bases short, with 3 bases between. In nucleotides, the CDR3 is TGTGCCAGCAGTTTTGTCAATCAGCCCCAGCATTTT. It specifies CASSFVNQPQHF.

The rearrangement uses TRBV6-5 and TRBJ2-1, with D perhaps matching TRBD1 (6 bases). Germline CDR1 MNHEY, CDR2 SVGAGI. The ends were cut back, 6 bases at V and 4 bases at J, with 16 bases in the middle. The CDR3 consists of 15 residues. The CDR3 bases are TGTGCCAGCAGCCTACGGTCAGGGGATTACAATGAGCAGTTCTTC. The encoded protein is CASSLRSGDYNEQFF.

This clonotype has just a few counts. The chain links TRBV10-2 to TRBJ2-7; D perhaps matches TRBD1 (5 bases). This CDR3 contains 14 residues. The germline V and J ends were trimmed by 1 base and 1 base, with 8 bases remaining between them. The V gene's germline CDR1 is WSHSY and CDR2 SAAADI. CDR3 in DNA: TGCGCCAGCAGTGAGTTACAGGCTTCCTACGAGCAGTACTTC. It translates to CASSELQASYEQYF.

The rearrangement joins TRBV4-1 to TRBJ2-7; D not resolved. With 0 bases removed from V and 1 base from J, the gap between germline ends came to 13 bases. Germline V lookup: CDR1 MGHRA, CDR2 YSYEKL. This CDR3 is 16 amino acids long. As DNA, the CDR3 is TGCGCCAGCAGCCAAGATCGTGGAGAAATATCCTACGAGCAGTACTTC. Translation gives CASSQDRGEISYEQYF.

This chain joins TRBV7-2 and TRBJ2-7; D may be TRBD1 or TRBD2 (5 bases each). The CDR3 length is 14 residues. V shed 5 bases and J shed 4 bases, with 15 bases lying between them. The germline gives CDR1 SGHTA, CDR2 FQGNSA. The CDR3 sequence: CASSLGEILYEQYF. Here the CDR3 DNA reads TGTGCCAGCAGCCTGGGGGAGATCCTATACGAGCAGTACTTC.

This rearrangement joins TRBV28 to TRBJ2-3, with unresolved D. The CDR3 covers 13 residues. Deletions cut 8 bases from V and 2 bases from J, with 11 bases between. Per germline, CDR1 MDHEN and CDR2 SYDVKM. The CDR3 loop is CASGAIFTDTQYF. DNA of the CDR3: TGTGCCAGCGGTGCGATTTTCACAGATACGCAGTATTTT.

This chain joins TRBV14 and TRBJ2-7; TRBD1 matches 10 bases. Germline values: CDR1 SGHDN, CDR2 FVKESK. The CDR3 loop spans 15 amino acids. Trimming took 5 bases from V and 6 from J; bases not matched to a gene: 10. The CDR3 nucleotides read TGTGCCAGCAGCTGGAAAGGGACAGGGGCTCTCGAGCAGTACTTC. Translating it yields CASSWKGTGALEQYF.

This chain connects TRBV4-2 to TRBJ2-6; 8 bases line up with TRBD1. The ends lost 2 bases at V and 0 bases at J; junction bases unmatched: 6. This CDR3 has 18 residues. Germline V gene lookup returns CDR1 LGHNA and CDR2 YNFKEQ. This CDR3 is CASSQIGTGVSGANVLTF. CDR3 DNA sequence: TGTGCCAGCAGCCAAATAGGGACAGGCGTCTCTGGGGCCAACGTCCTGACTTTC.